This T cell receptor (beta chain) emerged from a study of PD-L1 blockade in urothelial cancer. The wider study: A median of about 140,000 T cells was found in the blood samples.

CDR3 length: 15 amino acids. This sample's time point: pretreatment peripheral blood. The protocol was immunoSEQ multiplex PCR, while the TCRdb copy is restricted to in-frame clones and leaves out a portion. The data contain tens of thousands of clones, 90% of them singletons. V gene TRBV21-1 combines with J gene TRBJ1-5. TRBV21-1 is a pseudogene segment. This sequence originates from a man aged 65 to 85 with urothelial cancer. Sequencing used PBMCs, obtained around atezolizumab (anti-PD-L1) treatment. DNA of the CDR3: TGTGCCAGCAGCAAAGGGAGGGGGGGTGGTCAGCCCCAGCATTTT. Translating gives CASSKGRGGGQPQHF.